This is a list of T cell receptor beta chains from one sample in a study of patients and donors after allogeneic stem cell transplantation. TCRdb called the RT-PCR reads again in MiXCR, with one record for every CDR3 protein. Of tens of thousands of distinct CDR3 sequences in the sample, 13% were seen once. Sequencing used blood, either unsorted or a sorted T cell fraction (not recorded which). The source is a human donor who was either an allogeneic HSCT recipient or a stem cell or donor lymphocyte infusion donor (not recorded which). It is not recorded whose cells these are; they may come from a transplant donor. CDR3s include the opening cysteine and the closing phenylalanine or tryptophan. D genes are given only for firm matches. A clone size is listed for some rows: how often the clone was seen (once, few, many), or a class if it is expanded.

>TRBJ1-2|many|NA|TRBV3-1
TGTGCCAGCAGCCAATTGGCCCAAGGGGCTGCTGGCTACACCTTC
CASSQLAQGAAGYTF
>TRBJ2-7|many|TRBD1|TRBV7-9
TGTGCCAGCAGCTTTAGGACAGGCCTCTACGAGCAGTACTTC
CASSFRTGLYEQYF
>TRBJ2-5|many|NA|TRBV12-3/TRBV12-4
TGTGCCAGCAGAGTTAATTGGACGGCGGGACAAGAGACCCAGTACTTC
CASRVNWTAGQETQYF
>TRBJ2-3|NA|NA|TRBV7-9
TGTGCCAGCAGCTCCTCAGTTAGCACAGATACGCAGTATTTT
CASSSSVSTDTQYF
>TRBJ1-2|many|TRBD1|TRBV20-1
TGCAGTGCGGGACAGGGGGGAGGTGGCTACACCTTC
CSAGQGGGGYTF
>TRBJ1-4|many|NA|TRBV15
TGTGCCACCAGCAGAGAGGGGGCCGGGGAAAAACTGTTTTTT
CATSREGAGEKLFF
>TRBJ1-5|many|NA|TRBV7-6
TGTGCCAGCAGCTTAGCAATAGGGACTCAGCCCCAGCATTTT
CASSLAIGTQPQHF
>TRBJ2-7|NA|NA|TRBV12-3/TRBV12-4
TGTGCCAGCAGTTTGGAACAGCTACCCTACGAGCAGTACTTC
CASSLEQLPYEQYF
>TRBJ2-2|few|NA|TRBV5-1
TGCGCCAGCAGCTACGCACAAAACACCGGGGAGCTGTTTTTT
CASSYAQNTGELFF
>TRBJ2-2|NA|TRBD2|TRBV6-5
TGTGCCAGCAGTTACTCTTTTAGCGGGAGTACCGGGGAGCTGTTTTTT
CASSYSFSGSTGELFF
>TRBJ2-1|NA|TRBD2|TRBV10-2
TGCGCCAGCAGTCGGACTAGCGGGAAAGTTTCCAATGAGCAGTTCTTC
CASSRTSGKVSNEQFF
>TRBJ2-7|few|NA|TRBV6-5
TGTGCCAGCAGCCCCAGACCAGGGCCCTACGAGCAGTACTTC
CASSPRPGPYEQYF
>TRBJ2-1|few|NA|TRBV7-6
TGTGCCAGCAGCTGGGGCACCGGCGATGAGCAGTTCTTC
CASSWGTGDEQFF
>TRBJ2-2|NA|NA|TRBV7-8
TGTGCCAGCAGCATAGTAGGAAACACCGGGGAGCTGTTTTTT
CASSIVGNTGELFF
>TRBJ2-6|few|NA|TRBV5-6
TGTGCCAGCAGTTTAGGGCACCTCCCTCTCTCTGGGGCCAACGTCCTGACTTTC
CASSLGHLPLSGANVLTF
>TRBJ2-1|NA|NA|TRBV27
TGTGCCAGCAGTTTATCTAAGGATTATGAGCAGTTCTTC
CASSLSKDYEQFF
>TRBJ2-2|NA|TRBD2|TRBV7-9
TGTGCCAGCCGCAGTGGACTAGCGGGAACGAACACCGGGGAGCTGTTTTTT
CASRSGLAGTNTGELFF
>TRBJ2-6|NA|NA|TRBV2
TGTGCCAGCAGTTGGGTCTCTGGGGCCAACGTCCTGACTTTC
CASSWVSGANVLTF
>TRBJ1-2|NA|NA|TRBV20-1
TGCAGTGCTAGAGGACGCAGAACAAATGGCTACACCTTC
CSARGRRTNGYTF
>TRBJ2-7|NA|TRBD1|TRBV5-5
TGTGCCAGCAGCTTGAGTGACAGGGGGTACTCCTACGAGCAGTACTTC
CASSLSDRGYSYEQYF
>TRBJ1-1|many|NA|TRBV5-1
TGCGCCAGCAGCTTGCTAGGGGGCACTGAAGCTTTCTTT
CASSLLGGTEAFF
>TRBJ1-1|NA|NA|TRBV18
TGTGCCAGCTCAATGGACAGGAACACTGAAGCTTTCTTT
CASSMDRNTEAFF
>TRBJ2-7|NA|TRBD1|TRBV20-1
TGCAGTGCTATCCCTCTCTGGGACAGGGACATCTACTACGAGCAGTACTTC
CSAIPLWDRDIYYEQYF
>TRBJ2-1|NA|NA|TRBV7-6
TGTGCCAGCAGCTTAGCAGTGAGTCCCTACAATGAGCAGTTCTTC
CASSLAVSPYNEQFF
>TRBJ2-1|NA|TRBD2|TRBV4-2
TGTGCCAGCAGCCACCTTAAAAGCGGGAGTGGGGGCAATGAGCAGTTCTTC
CASSHLKSGSGGNEQFF
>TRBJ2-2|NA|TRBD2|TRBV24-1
TGTGCCACCAGTGACCGACTAGCGGGAGGTCTTTCAGGGGAGCTGTTTTTT
CATSDRLAGGLSGELFF
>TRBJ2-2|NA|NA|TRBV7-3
TGTGCCAGCAGCTTACGCTGGGCTAGCGAGAACACCGGGGAGCTGTTTTTT
CASSLRWASENTGELFF
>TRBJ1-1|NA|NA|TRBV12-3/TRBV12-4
TGTGCCAGCAGCTCGGCAGCGGGGGCCTTGACGAACACTGAAGCTTTCTTT
CASSSAAGALTNTEAFF
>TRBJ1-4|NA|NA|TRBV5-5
TGTGCCAGCAGCTTGGCTCTGCAGGGAGTAGTGGAAAAACTGTTTTTT
CASSLALQGVVEKLFF
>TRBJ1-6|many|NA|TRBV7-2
TGTGCCAGCTCGGAGGGGATCGTCAACTCACCCCTCCACTTT
CASSEGIVNSPLHF
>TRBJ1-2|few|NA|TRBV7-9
TGTGCCAGCAGCTTAGGGACGGAATATGGCTACACCTTC
CASSLGTEYGYTF
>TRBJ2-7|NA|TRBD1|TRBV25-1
TGTGCCAGCACGTTCGGACAGGGAGGCACCTACGAGCAGTACTTC
CASTFGQGGTYEQYF
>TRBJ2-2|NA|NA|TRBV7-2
TGTGCCAGCAACCGGAGTCCGAACACCGGGGAGCTGTTTTTT
CASNRSPNTGELFF
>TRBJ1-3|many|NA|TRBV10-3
TGTGCCATCAGTGAGTCGCTCGGGAGCTCTGGAAACACCATATATTTT
CAISESLGSSGNTIYF
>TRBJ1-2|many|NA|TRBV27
TGTGCCAGCAGTCCGGGCCCTTTCTATGGCTACACCTTC
CASSPGPFYGYTF
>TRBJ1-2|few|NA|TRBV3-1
TGTGCCAGCAGCCATCCCGGGAGCGACTATGGCTACACCTTC
CASSHPGSDYGYTF
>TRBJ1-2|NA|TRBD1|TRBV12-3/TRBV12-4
TGTGCCAGCAGTTTAGTGTTCGTTAAGGGGGCGGATGGCTACACCTTC
CASSLVFVKGADGYTF
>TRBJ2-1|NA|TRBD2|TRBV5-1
TGCGCCAGCAGCTTGGTAGCGGGAGGGCCGCTCAACAATGAGCAGTTCTTC
CASSLVAGGPLNNEQFF
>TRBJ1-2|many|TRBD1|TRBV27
TGTGCCAGCAGTCCCCGGGACAGGGCCTATGGCTACACCTTC
CASSPRDRAYGYTF
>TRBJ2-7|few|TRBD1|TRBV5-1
TGCGCCAGCAGCCCCGGGACAGGGGTCTACGAGCAGTACTTC
CASSPGTGVYEQYF
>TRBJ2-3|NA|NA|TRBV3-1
TGTGCCAGCAGCTTCCAGGGGACTCTCACAGATACGCAGTATTTT
CASSFQGTLTDTQYF
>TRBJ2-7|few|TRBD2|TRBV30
TGTGCCTGCCGGACTAGCGGGACATCCTACGAGCAGTACTTC
CACRTSGTSYEQYF
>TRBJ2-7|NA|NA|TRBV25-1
TGTGCCAGCGGGCAGTCTTGGGGTTACGACGAGCAGTACTTC
CASGQSWGYDEQYF
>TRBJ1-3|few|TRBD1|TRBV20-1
TGCAGTGCTAGATATTCAACAGGGGCCGACTCTGGAAACACCATATATTTT
CSARYSTGADSGNTIYF
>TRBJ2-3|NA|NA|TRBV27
TGTGCCAGCAGTTTACAACCGTATAGCACAGATACGCAGTATTTT
CASSLQPYSTDTQYF
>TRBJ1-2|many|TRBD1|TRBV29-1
TGCAGCGTTGAACCTAATCGACAGGGTTTGGATGGCTACACCTTC
CSVEPNRQGLDGYTF
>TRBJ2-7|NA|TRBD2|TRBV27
TGTGCCAGCAGTTTATTTGCGGGAGGGCCAGGCGAGCAGTACTTC
CASSLFAGGPGEQYF
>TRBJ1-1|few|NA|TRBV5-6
TGTGCCAGCAGCTTCCCACAGGGACCGGGTGAGGCTTTCTTT
CASSFPQGPGEAFF
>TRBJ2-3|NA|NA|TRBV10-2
TGCGCCAGCAGTGGTGATACGCAGTATTTT
CASSGDTQYF
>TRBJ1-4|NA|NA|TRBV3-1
TGTGCCAGCAGCCAAGATCGGGGCAGGGTGCGGGAAAAACTGTTTTTT
CASSQDRGRVREKLFF
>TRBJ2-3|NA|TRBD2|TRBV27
TGTGCCAGCAGGCTGACTAGCGGGAGGTTTGCCGAAACAGATACGCAGTATTTT
CASRLTSGRFAETDTQYF
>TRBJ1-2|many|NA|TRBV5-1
TGCGCCAGCAGCTCCAACGGACAGTCAATTTGGAGTGGCTACACCTTC
CASSSNGQSIWSGYTF
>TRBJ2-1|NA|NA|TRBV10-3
TGTGCCATGGCCGGGACGGATACCTACAATGAGCAGTTCTTC
CAMAGTDTYNEQFF
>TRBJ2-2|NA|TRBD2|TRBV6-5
TGTGCCAGCAGGGACCGTGAGCGGGAGGGCGACACCGGGGAGCTGTTTTTT
CASRDREREGDTGELFF
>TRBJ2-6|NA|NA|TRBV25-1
TGTGCCAGCAGTGAATATGCACCCGGGACACCAGACTCTGGGGCCAACGTCCTGACTTTC
CASSEYAPGTPDSGANVLTF
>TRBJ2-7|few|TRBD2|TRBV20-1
TGCAGTGCTAGATATCTTATAGCGGGAGCGGGCTCCTACGAGCAGTACTTC
CSARYLIAGAGSYEQYF
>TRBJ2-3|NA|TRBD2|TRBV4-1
TGCGCCAGCAGCCAGGAACCGGGACTAGCGGACCCTCCTTTTAGCACAGATACGCAGTATTTT
CASSQEPGLADPPFSTDTQYF
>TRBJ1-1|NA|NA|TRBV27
TGTGCCAGCAGCCTCTTTAGGAACACTGAAGCTTTCTTT
CASSLFRNTEAFF
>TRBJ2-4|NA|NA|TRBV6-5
TGTGCCAGCAGCCCTCCGGGTAGATTCAAAAACATTCAGTACTTC
CASSPPGRFKNIQYF
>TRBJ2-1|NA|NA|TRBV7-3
TGTGCCAGCAGCTTAGGGGGACCGGAAATGGGGTTCTTC
CASSLGGPEMGFF